This T cell receptor (beta chain) was retrieved from a study of breast tumors, draining lymph nodes, adjacent tissues. Breast cancer patients provided tissue from their axillary draining lymph nodes. The germline V and J ends were trimmed by 4 bases and 4 bases, with 10 bases remaining between them. Germline loops: CDR1 SGHDT, CDR2 YYEEEE. CDR3 size: 13 residues. This clonotype was seen ten or more times. Antigen specificity is unknown. TCRdb recomputed calls from the multiplex PCR reads with MiXCR, one row per CDR3 protein. Altogether about 230,000 distinct CDR3 sequences are present, approximately 29% being singletons, with the ten largest covering 1.3% to 1.5%. Findings of the study overall: The lymph node origin of tumor T cells was framed as consistent with a hypothesis, not demonstrated. Tumor TCR diversity was below lymph nodes but above nontumor tissue. Data fit most tumor T cells coming from lymph node, expanding in tumor. Luminal-like breast cancer showed significantly greater tumor-nontumor repertoire similarity than basal-like breast cancer did.

Sample: axillary lymph node tissue. This chain links TRBV5-6 with TRBJ2-3; D gene unclear. This clonotype originated in a female donor with breast cancer. Some clones in this sample may be carry-over from other donors' samples. This CDR3 is CASSRWSADTQYF. The CDR3 DNA is TGTGCCAGCAGCAGGTGGTCGGCAGATACGCAGTATTTT.